The rows below give T cell receptor beta chains drawn from one sample of a study of T cells in Graves' hyperthyroidism and ophthalmopathy. MiXCR, run by TCRdb on the multiplex PCR reads, gives a single entry per CDR3 protein. Of 89,000 or so distinct CDR3 sequences detected, about 37% appear once; the ten largest clones hold 10%. Sequencing was performed on peripheral blood or thyroid tissue (not recorded which). The receptors originated from a woman aged 25 to 39 with Graves' hyperthyroidism. Both conserved end residues are part of each CDR3. A D gene is named only where the DNA matches it firmly. Clone sizes are given selectively: once, few, many, or a class where the clone is expanded.

j_gene,abundance,d_gene,v_gene,CDR3aa,CDR3nt
TRBJ1-2,NA,NA,TRBV15,CAPPIPNQNYGYTF,TGTGCCCCACCTATCCCGAACCAAAACTATGGCTACACCTTC
TRBJ2-7,many,TRBD1,TRBV19,CASSGTDYPYEQYF,TGTGCCAGTAGTGGGACAGACTACCCCTACGAGCAGTACTTC
TRBJ2-5,many,TRBD1,TRBV20-1,CSAWDRGHQETQYF,TGCAGTGCGTGGGACAGGGGGCACCAAGAGACCCAGTACTTC
TRBJ1-3,few,NA,TRBV28,CASSFSDRNTIYF,TGTGCCAGCAGTTTTTCGGACCGCAACACCATATATTTT
TRBJ1-1,NA,TRBD1,TRBV15,CATSSSKTGGDTEAFF,TGTGCCACCAGCAGCTCGAAAACAGGGGGAGACACTGAAGCTTTCTTT
TRBJ1-2,many,NA,TRBV6-1,CASSDRQILYGYTF,TGTGCCAGCAGTGACCGACAGATCCTCTATGGCTACACCTTC
TRBJ2-5,NA,NA,TRBV25-1,CASSAGQRGAQETQYF,TGTGCCAGCAGTGCCGGACAACGCGGGGCCCAAGAGACCCAGTACTTC
TRBJ2-5,NA,NA,TRBV4-1,CASSQGGETQHF,TGCGCCAGCAGCCAAGGTGGAGAGACCCAGCACTTC
TRBJ1-2,few,NA,TRBV28,CASSFFRDTTYDYTF,TGTGCCAGCAGTTTTTTCCGGGACACCACCTATGACTACACCTTC
TRBJ2-3,many,NA,TRBV7-6,CASSQGLGPTDTQYF,TGTGCCAGCAGCCAAGGGCTGGGACCAACAGATACGCAGTATTTT
TRBJ1-5,NA,NA,TRBV28,CASSSYDVSQPQHF,TGTGCCAGCAGTTCTTACGACGTGAGTCAGCCCCAGCATTTT
TRBJ1-2,NA,NA,TRBV5-6,CASSSRGHGYTF,TGTGCCAGCAGCTCGCGCGGGCACGGCTACACCTTC
TRBJ2-7,NA,TRBD1,TRBV11-2,CASGQATHYEQYF,TGTGCCAGCGGACAGGCAACCCACTACGAGCAGTACTTC
TRBJ2-6,NA,NA,TRBV7-9,CASSFTGTGANVLTF,TGTGCCAGCAGCTTCACAGGGACTGGGGCCAACGTCCTGACTTTC
TRBJ2-7,NA,NA,TRBV10-3,CAISGVRERAGYEQYF,TGTGCCATCAGTGGCGTGCGGGAACGGGCGGGTTACGAGCAGTACTTC
TRBJ1-4,many,NA,TRBV5-1,CASSLEGVPNEKLFF,TGCGCCAGCAGCTTGGAAGGGGTACCTAATGAAAAACTGTTTTTT
TRBJ1-1,many,NA,TRBV7-2,CASSLVAGANTEAFF,TGCGCCAGCAGCTTGGTTGCAGGGGCGAACACTGAAGCTTTCTTT